A selection of T cell receptor beta chains follows, all from one sample in a study of cytomegalovirus exposure and HLA in healthy donors. The table came from immunoSEQ multiplex PCR; TCRdb's copy has only in-frame clones and leaves some out. The profile shows 100,000 to 150,000 clones, about three quarters of them singletons. Sequenced input: PBMCs. The origin of the receptors is a man between 40 and 49 years old in good health and CMV-seropositive. The CDR3 runs from the conserved cysteine through the conserved F or W. D genes are given only for firm matches. Size is stated for part of the rows, as once, few or many counts, or as a class when the clone is expanded.

D gene: .
V gene: TRBV6-4
clone size: many
J gene: TRBJ2-3
CDR3 protein: CASSEVSGSTDTQYF
CDR3 DNA: TGTGCCAGCAGTGAGGTCTCCGGGAGCACAGATACGCAGTATTTT

D gene: TRBD1
V gene: TRBV7-2
clone size: .
J gene: TRBJ1-4
CDR3 protein: CASSLTQGAREKLFF
CDR3 DNA: TGTGCCAGCAGCTTGACCCAGGGGGCGCGAGAAAAACTGTTTTTT

D gene: TRBD1
V gene: TRBV5-4
clone size: .
J gene: TRBJ1-2
CDR3 protein: CASSSPTGPFYGYTF
CDR3 DNA: TGTGCCAGCAGCTCCCCGACAGGGCCCTTCTATGGCTACACCTTC

D gene: TRBD1
V gene: TRBV5-1
clone size: .
J gene: TRBJ2-1
CDR3 protein: CASSYDRGGNEQFF
CDR3 DNA: TGCGCCAGCAGCTACGACAGGGGCGGCAATGAGCAGTTCTTC

D gene: TRBD1
V gene: TRBV28
clone size: few
J gene: TRBJ1-4
CDR3 protein: CASSRQGATNEKLFF
CDR3 DNA: TGTGCCAGCAGTCGACAGGGGGCGACTAATGAAAAACTGTTTTTT

D gene: .
V gene: TRBV28
clone size: .
J gene: TRBJ2-1
CDR3 protein: CASSLDLRDEQFF
CDR3 DNA: TGTGCCAGCAGTCTGGACCTCAGGGATGAGCAGTTCTTC

D gene: .
V gene: TRBV5-1
clone size: .
J gene: TRBJ1-1
CDR3 protein: CASSLGAGALNTEAFF
CDR3 DNA: TGCGCCAGCAGCTTGGGGGCGGGGGCACTGAACACTGAAGCTTTCTTT

D gene: .
V gene: TRBV15
clone size: few
J gene: TRBJ2-5
CDR3 protein: CATSVKETQYF
CDR3 DNA: TGTGCCACCAGCGTTAAAGAGACCCAGTACTTC

D gene: TRBD1
V gene: TRBV11-3
clone size: .
J gene: TRBJ2-7
CDR3 protein: CASSRTGTGAYEQYF
CDR3 DNA: TGTGCCAGCAGTCGTACCGGGACAGGGGCATACGAGCAGTACTTC

D gene: TRBD1
V gene: TRBV4-2
clone size: .
J gene: TRBJ2-7
CDR3 protein: CASSRGQGAYEQYF
CDR3 DNA: TGTGCCAGCAGTAGGGGACAGGGCGCTTACGAGCAGTACTTC

D gene: .
V gene: TRBV30
clone size: .
J gene: TRBJ1-6
CDR3 protein: CAWRPIGSSSSYNSPLHF
CDR3 DNA: TGTGCCTGGAGGCCCATCGGCAGCTCTAGCTCCTATAATTCACCCCTCCACTTT

D gene: .
V gene: TRBV6-5
clone size: .
J gene: TRBJ1-2
CDR3 protein: CASRLDGRLDGYTF
CDR3 DNA: TGTGCCAGCCGCTTAGATGGGAGGCTAGATGGCTACACCTTC

D gene: .
V gene: TRBV4-2
clone size: .
J gene: TRBJ1-5
CDR3 protein: CASSHERSNQPQHF
CDR3 DNA: TGTGCCAGCAGCCATGAGAGAAGCAATCAGCCCCAGCATTTT

D gene: .
V gene: TRBV7-9
clone size: few
J gene: TRBJ2-5
CDR3 protein: CASRDTGVTGEQYF
CDR3 DNA: TGTGCCAGCAGAGACACCGGGGTCACGGGGGAGCAGTACTTC

D gene: .
V gene: TRBV19
clone size: .
J gene: TRBJ1-1
CDR3 protein: CASSIEIDPPGAFF
CDR3 DNA: TGTGCCAGTAGTATAGAAATAGACCCTCCGGGAGCTTTCTTT

D gene: .
V gene: TRBV5-1
clone size: .
J gene: TRBJ2-7
CDR3 protein: CASSFSIAYEQYF
CDR3 DNA: TGCGCCAGCAGCTTTAGCATTGCCTACGAGCAGTACTTC

D gene: .
V gene: TRBV19
clone size: .
J gene: TRBJ1-5
CDR3 protein: CASSAPGLVSNQPQHF
CDR3 DNA: TGTGCCAGTAGTGCGCCGGGACTGGTTAGCAATCAGCCCCAGCATTTT

D gene: .
V gene: TRBV27
clone size: .
J gene: TRBJ1-5
CDR3 protein: CASSLNGAQPQHF
CDR3 DNA: TGTGCCAGCAGTTTAAACGGAGCCCAGCCCCAGCATTTT

D gene: TRBD1
V gene: TRBV5-1
clone size: .
J gene: TRBJ2-7
CDR3 protein: CASRGTGVRYEQYF
CDR3 DNA: TGCGCCAGCAGGGGGACAGGGGTACGCTACGAGCAGTACTTC

D gene: TRBD2
V gene: TRBV28
clone size: once
J gene: TRBJ2-3
CDR3 protein: CASSQLAGGPGTDTQYF
CDR3 DNA: TGTGCCAGCAGTCAACTAGCGGGGGGGCCGGGCACAGATACGCAGTATTTT